This T cell receptor beta chain was captured by sequencing in a study of blood T cell repertoires in COVID-19. The table came from immunoSEQ multiplex PCR; TCRdb's copy has only in-frame clones and leaves some out. The table shows tens of thousands of clones, with 75% to 90% occurring only once. The V end was cut by 7 bases, the J end by 0 bases, with 9 bases between. Germline values: CDR1 LNHDA, CDR2 SQIVND (reference sequence). CDR3 length equals 13 residues. V usage is TRBV19 and J usage is TRBJ1-1, with no clear D. Sequencing was done on a sample of peripheral blood. The clonotype was recovered from a man in his forties or fifties with acute or convalescent COVID-19. The CDR3 DNA reads as TGTGCCAGTACGTCCGGGGTGAACACTGAAGCTTTCTTT. Its translation is CASTSGVNTEAFF.